This TCR beta chain emerged from a study of CD8 T cells in ankylosing spondylitis. TCR beta libraries were made by quantitative 5'-RACE with molecular barcodes. Each CDR3 protein is one row after TCRdb ran MiXCR on the 5' RACE reads. The sample carries under 950,000 distinct CDR3 sequences, 15% to 20% recorded once. This clonotype has just a few counts. The antigen is not known. CDR1 SQVTM and CDR2 ANQGSEA come from the germline V gene. CDR3 length equals 11 residues. The ends were cut back, 7 bases at V and 6 bases at J, with 12 bases in the middle. Study observations and caveats: The disease-linked clones had a CD8+ phenotype and low blood frequencies. Reports of some motif variants in reactive arthritis synovial fluid and blood predate this one. Ankylosing spondylitis blood seemed to carry a telltale TCR beta motif made of seven or eight highly homologous variants. Researchers reportedly found disease-linked clones significantly enriched in matched ankylosing spondylitis synovial fluid.

The V gene is TRBV29-1, the J gene TRBJ1-2; no clear D. This receptor was identified in a male donor with ankylosing spondylitis. Specimen: blood, either unsorted or a sorted T cell fraction (not recorded which). The CDR3 DNA follows: TGCAGCGCAGACAAGGTTGATGGCTACACCTTC. This encodes CSADKVDGYTF.